The next 26 T cell receptor beta chains were all read from a single sample in a study of blood T cells in healthy people across ages. For the second PCR, which ran for about 6 to 11 cycles, a sample-barcoded 5' primer and a J-beta primer mix were used. From the 5' RACE reads, TCRdb called clonotypes with MiXCR, one entry per CDR3 protein. The sample carries 1.8 million or so distinct CDR3 sequences, about two fifths recorded once. The source material was blood. Every receptor here comes from a human donor in good health.

In this sample, this clonotype turned up once. V is TRBV29-1 and J is TRBJ2-5, with D perhaps TRBD2 (5 bases). The CDR3 contains 17 residues. In germline, CDR1 is SQVTM, CDR2 ANQGSEA. With 0 bases removed from V and 2 bases from J, the gap between germline ends came to 19 bases. DNA for the CDR3: TGCAGCGTTGAAGATGGGAGCGAACAAGGGCATCAAGAGACCCAGTACTTC. Amino acids: CSVEDGSEQGHQETQYF. Full variable domain (outside the CDR3, taken from reference TRBV29-1 and TRBJ2-5): SAVISQKPSRDICQRGTSLTIQCQVDSQVTMMFWYRQQPGQSLTLIATANQGSEATYESGFVIDKFPISRPNLTFSTLTVSNMSPEDSSIYLCSVEDGSEQGHQETQYFGPGTRLLVL.

This clonotype was seen ten or more times. The V gene is TRBV6-5, the J gene TRBJ1-2, with a weak D call TRBD1 (5 bases). V lost 0 bases to trimming and J lost 8 bases, with 13 bases between them. Germline V gene data show CDR1 as MNHEY and CDR2 as SVGAGI. The length of the CDR3 is 14 residues. CDR3 in amino acids: CASSYSRQGGGYTF. The CDR3 coding sequence is TGTGCCAGCAGTTACTCGAGGCAGGGTGGCGGCTACACCTTC.

The chain carries TRBV12-3 or TRBV12-4 and TRBJ2-7; 8 positions match TRBD2. The CDR3 covers 13 residues. The junction had 1 base not matched to a gene; V was cut back by 5 bases and J by 1 base. The CDR3 DNA sequence: TGTGCCAGCAGTACTAGCGGATCCTACGAGCAGTACTTC. Translated: CASSTSGSYEQYF.

The chain couples TRBV7-2 to TRBJ1-2; 11 bases align to TRBD1. V was pared by 3 bases and J by 4 bases, with 4 bases of the junction left unmatched. The CDR3 consists of 15 residues. Germline V gives CDR1 SGHTA, CDR2 FQGNSA. The CDR3 reads CASSLAGQGVYGYTF. Written as DNA, the CDR3 is TGTGCCAGCAGCTTGGCGGGACAGGGGGTCTATGGCTACACCTTC.

There are many counts of this clonotype. The gene calls are TRBV4-3 and TRBJ2-2; a possible D gene is TRBD2 (5 bases). The CDR3 runs to 15 residues. The V gene lost 4 bases and the J gene lost 6 bases, with 15 bases spanning the gap. The germline CDR1 and CDR2 sequences are LGHNA and YSLEER. CDR3 sequence (DNA): TGCGCCAGCAGCCCTACCCGGGAACTCCCCGGGGAGCTGTTTTTT. Translating gives CASSPTRELPGELFF.

This clonotype was observed many times. This chain links TRBV20-1 with TRBJ2-5; D is undetermined. Germline V gene data show CDR1 as DFQATT and CDR2 as SNEGSKA (reference sequence). The CDR3 consists of 11 residues. The ends were cut back, 7 bases at V and 1 base at J, with 7 bases in the middle. Here the CDR3 reads CSGAVQETQYF. CDR3 coding DNA: TGCAGTGGCGCAGTCCAAGAGACCCAGTACTTC.

V usage is TRBV4-2 and J usage is TRBJ2-1; the match to TRBD1 covers 9 bases. V shed 1 base, J shed 10 bases, and the junction held 11 bases outside the gene matches. The germline V gene has CDR1 LGHNA and CDR2 YNFKEQ. This CDR3 is 16 amino acids long. CDR3 sequence reads: CASSQVTGQGRKEQFF. DNA of the CDR3: TGTGCCAGCAGCCAAGTCACGGGACAGGGACGAAAGGAGCAGTTCTTC.

The chain carries TRBV6-6 and TRBJ1-1; the D gene is possibly TRBD1 (6 bases). The germline gives CDR1 MNHNY, CDR2 SVGAGI (reference sequence). This CDR3 contains 13 residues. V dropped 3 bases and J dropped 5 bases, with 10 bases sitting between them. CDR3 in DNA: TGTGCCAGCAGTTATCCGAGGGGGACTGAAGCTTTCTTT. This encodes CASSYPRGTEAFF.

The genes are TRBV18 and TRBJ2-1; the match to TRBD1 covers 8 bases. The CDR3 covers 16 residues. CDR1 and CDR2 from the germline V gene are KGHSH and LQKENI. V dropped 2 bases and J dropped 2; count of bases not matched to a gene: 5. The CDR3 region has the DNA TGTGCCAGCTCACCAGTACAGGGGGTTACCTACAATGAGCAGTTCTTC. This sequence encodes CASSPVQGVTYNEQFF.

This clonotype was seen only a few times. The chain carries TRBV7-2 and TRBJ2-3, with unresolved D. Germline CDR1 is SGHTA and CDR2 is FQGNSA. The V gene lost 5 bases and the J gene lost 3 bases, with 12 bases spanning the gap. The length of the CDR3 is 14 residues. CDR3 coding DNA: TGTGCCAGCAGCCCTCTCTCGGCTACAGATACGCAGTATTTT. It translates to CASSPLSATDTQYF.

The chain carries TRBV20-1 and TRBJ2-1; D is uncertain. The CDR3 extends over 15 amino acids. V dropped 4 bases and J dropped 0 bases, with 13 bases sitting between them. CDR1 DFQATT and CDR2 SNEGSKA come from the germline V gene (reference sequence). In nucleotides, the CDR3 is TGCAGTGCTAACCCTGACTTATCCTCCTACAATGAGCAGTTCTTC. This sequence encodes CSANPDLSSYNEQFF.

This chain uses TRBV12-3 or TRBV12-4 with TRBJ1-2; TRBD1 agrees at 7 bases. V lost 5 bases to trimming and J lost 5 bases; unmatched junction nucleotides: 8. This CDR3 is 14 amino acids long. The CDR3 spells CASSMWTGLYGYTF. CDR3 DNA sequence: TGTGCCAGCAGTATGTGGACAGGCCTTTATGGCTACACCTTC.

V is TRBV12-3 or TRBV12-4 and J is TRBJ2-5; 9 bases align to TRBD2. With V trimmed by 1 base and J by 2 bases, 8 bases remained unmatched. The CDR3 has 17 residues. CDR3 region: CASSLVSSGGPQETQYF. DNA of the CDR3: TGTGCCAGCAGTTTAGTCAGCAGCGGGGGGCCACAAGAGACCCAGTACTTC.

This clonotype appeared a few times. The chain carries TRBV20-1 and TRBJ2-7; D is possibly TRBD2 (5 bases). This CDR3 is built from 17 residues. V lost 0 bases to trimming and J lost 1 base, with 19 bases between them. Germline V gene data show CDR1 as DFQATT and CDR2 as SNEGSKA (reference sequence). The CDR3: CSARDSGRPGISYEQYF. The CDR3 DNA reads TGCAGTGCTAGAGATTCGGGCAGGCCCGGGATATCCTACGAGCAGTACTTC.

The chain combines TRBV7-2 with TRBJ2-7; the D gene could be TRBD1 or TRBD2 (7 bases each). CDR1 is SGHTA and CDR2 is FQGNSA in the germline V gene. This CDR3 comprises 15 residues. The ends were cut back, 8 bases at V and 2 bases at J, with 19 bases in the middle. CDR3 coding DNA: TGTGCCAGCGGAGGGGGGGAGGGGGCCCCCTACGAGCAGTACTTC. Translated: CASGGGEGAPYEQYF. The whole variable domain, remainder taken from reference TRBV7-2 and TRBJ2-7, is GAGVSQSPSNKVTEKGKDVELRCDPISGHTALYWYRQSLGQGLEFLIYFQGNSAPDKSGLPSDRFSAERTGGSVSTLTIQRTQQEDSAVYLCASGGGEGAPYEQYFGPGTRLTVT.

This clonotype was observed a handful of times. The J gene is TRBJ2-5, the V gene TRBV19, with unresolved D. This CDR3 contains 12 residues. CDR1 is LNHDA, CDR2 SQIVND, per germline (reference sequence). Trimming removed 7 bases from V and 0 bases from J, with 6 bases in between. DNA of the CDR3: TGTGCCAGTATGGGAAACCAAGAGACCCAGTACTTC. Protein sequence: CASMGNQETQYF.

This clonotype was seen ten or more times. This chain links TRBV5-1 with TRBJ1-2; 8 positions match TRBD1. J was trimmed by 6 bases and V by 3 bases; bases with no gene match: 7. This CDR3 is built from 14 residues. CDR1 is SGHRS, CDR2 YFSETQ, per germline. Here the CDR3 DNA reads TGCGCCAGCAGCTACCGGGACAGGTCTGATGGCTACACCTTC. Translation gives CASSYRDRSDGYTF.

The chain joins TRBV7-2 to TRBJ2-7; TRBD2 matches at 8 bases. V dropped 5 bases and J dropped 4; count of bases not matched to a gene: 10. The germline gives CDR1 SGHTA, CDR2 FQGNSA. The CDR3 is 15 residues long. CDR3 region: CASSRAGASGYEQYF. The CDR3 coding sequence is TGTGCCAGCAGCCGGGCCGGGGCTAGCGGGTACGAGCAGTACTTC.

This chain connects TRBV7-9 to TRBJ2-7; 11 bases align to TRBD1. This CDR3 comprises 19 residues. Germline loops: CDR1 SEHNR, CDR2 FQNEAQ (reference sequence). Trimming removed 5 bases from V and 2 bases from J; junction bases left unmatched: 17. CDR3: CASSPSRAKDRGLPYEQYF. The CDR3 DNA reads TGTGCCAGCAGCCCTAGTCGGGCAAAGGACAGGGGGCTGCCCTACGAGCAGTACTTC.

This clonotype has only a few counts. The chain uses TRBV5-1 and TRBJ2-6; a weak D match, TRBD1 (6 bases). CDR3 length: 17 amino acids. Germline V CDR1 and CDR2: SGHRS, YFSETQ. V dropped 0 bases and J dropped 2 bases, with 12 bases sitting between them. CDR3 loop: CASSLAQDSTGANVLTF. CDR3 bases: TGCGCCAGCAGCTTGGCTCAGGACAGTACTGGGGCCAACGTCCTGACTTTC.

This clonotype was seen more than once but under ten times. J is TRBJ2-1 and V is TRBV12-3 or TRBV12-4; 11 nucleotides match TRBD2. V dropped 5 bases and J dropped 6; count of bases not matched to a gene: 9. The CDR3 sequence is 16 residues long. The CDR3 is CASSPASGGLPNEQFF. In DNA form, the CDR3 reads TGTGCCAGCAGTCCAGCTAGCGGGGGGCTACCCAATGAGCAGTTCTTC.

This rearrangement joins TRBV7-2 to TRBJ1-1; D unresolved. The germline V and J ends were trimmed by 3 bases and 1 base, with 12 bases remaining between them. Germline V gives CDR1 SGHTA, CDR2 FQGNSA. This CDR3 is 15 amino acids long. CDR3 sequence reads: CASSLALGANTEAFF. The CDR3 nucleotides are TGTGCCAGCAGCTTGGCCCTAGGAGCGAACACTGAAGCTTTCTTT. Together with reference TRBV7-2 and TRBJ1-1, the CDR3 gives the full variable domain: GAGVSQSPSNKVTEKGKDVELRCDPISGHTALYWYRQSLGQGLEFLIYFQGNSAPDKSGLPSDRFSAERTGGSVSTLTIQRTQQEDSAVYLCASSLALGANTEAFFGQGTRLTVV.

This chain joins TRBV29-1 and TRBJ2-7; 10 bases are a match to TRBD2. Germline-derived CDR1 and CDR2 are SQVTM and ANQGSEA. With V trimmed by 5 bases and J by 4 bases, 11 bases remained unmatched. This CDR3 has 15 amino acids. DNA for the CDR3: TGCAGCGTTCCCCTAGCGGGAGAAACTCCGTACGAGCAGTACTTC. Translating it yields CSVPLAGETPYEQYF.

This chain joins TRBV4-3 and TRBJ2-1; 9 bases are shared with TRBD2. CDR1 and CDR2 from the germline V gene are LGHNA and YSLEER. The V gene end was trimmed by 8 bases and the J gene end by 8 bases; junction bases not matched to a gene: 7. The CDR3 spans 13 residues. CDR3 sequence: CASSGLARYEQFF. The DNA for the CDR3 is TGCGCCAGCTCAGGACTAGCGAGATATGAGCAGTTCTTC.

The table lists this clonotype with a few counts. The J gene is TRBJ2-4, the V gene TRBV7-6; 9 positions match TRBD1. The J call may not be correct, given that the DNA end is closer to TRBJ2-7. Germline assignment: CDR1 SGHVS and CDR2 FNYEAQ. This CDR3 region has 14 residues. CDR3 in DNA: TGTGCCAGCAGACGAACAGGGGGCTTTGACGAGCAGTACTTC. This encodes CASRRTGGFDEQYF.

In its sample, this clonotype was seen a few times. V usage is TRBV29-1 and J usage is TRBJ2-5; 11 bases line up with TRBD1. The V segment lost 4 bases and the J segment 2 bases; nucleotides outside the gene matches: 3. CDR3 length equals 14 residues. Germline-derived CDR1 and CDR2 are SQVTM and ANQGSEA. CDR3 in DNA: TGCAGCGTTGCGGGGACAGGGGGACAAGAGACCCAGTACTTC. Encoded protein: CSVAGTGGQETQYF.